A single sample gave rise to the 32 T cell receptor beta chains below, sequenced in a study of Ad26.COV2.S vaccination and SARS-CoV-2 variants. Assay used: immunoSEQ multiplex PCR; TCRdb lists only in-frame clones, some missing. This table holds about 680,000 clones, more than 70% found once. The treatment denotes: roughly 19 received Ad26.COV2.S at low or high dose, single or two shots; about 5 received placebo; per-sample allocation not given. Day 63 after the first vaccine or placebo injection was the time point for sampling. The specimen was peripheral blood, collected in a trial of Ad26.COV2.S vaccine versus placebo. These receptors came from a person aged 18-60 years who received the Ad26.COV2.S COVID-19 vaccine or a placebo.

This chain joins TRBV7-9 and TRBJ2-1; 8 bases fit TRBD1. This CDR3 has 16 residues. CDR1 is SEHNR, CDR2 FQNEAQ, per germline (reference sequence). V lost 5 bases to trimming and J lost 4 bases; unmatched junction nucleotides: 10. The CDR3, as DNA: TGTGCCAGCAGCGGGCGGGGACAGGCAAGATACAATGAGCAGTTCTTC. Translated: CASSGRGQARYNEQFF.

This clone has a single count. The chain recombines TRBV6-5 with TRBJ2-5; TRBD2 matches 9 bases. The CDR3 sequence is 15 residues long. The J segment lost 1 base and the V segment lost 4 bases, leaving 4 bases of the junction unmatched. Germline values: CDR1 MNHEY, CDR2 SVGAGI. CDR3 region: CASSFSGRGQETQYF. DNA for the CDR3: TGTGCCAGCAGTTTTAGCGGGAGAGGCCAAGAGACCCAGTACTTC.

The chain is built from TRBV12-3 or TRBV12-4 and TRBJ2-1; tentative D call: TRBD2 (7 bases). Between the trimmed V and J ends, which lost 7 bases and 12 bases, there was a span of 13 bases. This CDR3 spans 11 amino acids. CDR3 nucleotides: TGTGCCAGCAAACGGGGGGCCCGGCAGTTCTTC. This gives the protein CASKRGARQFF.

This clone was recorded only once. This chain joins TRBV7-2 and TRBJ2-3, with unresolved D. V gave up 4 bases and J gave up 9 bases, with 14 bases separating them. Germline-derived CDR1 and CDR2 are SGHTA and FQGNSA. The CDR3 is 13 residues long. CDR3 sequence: CASSSSGPITQYF. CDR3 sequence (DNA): TGTGCCAGCAGCTCTTCGGGTCCTATAACGCAGTATTTT.

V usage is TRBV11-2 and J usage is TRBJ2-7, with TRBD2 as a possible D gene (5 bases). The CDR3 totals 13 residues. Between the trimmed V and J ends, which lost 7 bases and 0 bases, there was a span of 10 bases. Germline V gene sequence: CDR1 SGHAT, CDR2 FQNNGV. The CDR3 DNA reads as TGTGCCAGCAAACTAGGGAGCTCCTACGAGCAGTACTTC. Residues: CASKLGSSYEQYF.

In DNA form, the CDR3 reads TGTGCCATCAGTGCTGGGACAGGGCCCTACGAGCAGTACTTC. This translates into CAISAGTGPYEQYF. The chain carries TRBV10-3 and TRBJ2-7; 9 bases are a match to TRBD1. In germline, CDR1 is ENHRY, CDR2 SYGVKD. This CDR3 has 14 residues. The trim removed 4 bases at V and 2 bases at J, leaving 3 bases unmatched.

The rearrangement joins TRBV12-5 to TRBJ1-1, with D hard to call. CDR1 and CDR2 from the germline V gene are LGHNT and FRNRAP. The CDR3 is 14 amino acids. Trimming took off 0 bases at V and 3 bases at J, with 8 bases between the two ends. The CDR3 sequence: CASGLVHFDTEAFF. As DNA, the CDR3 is TGTGCTAGTGGTTTGGTACACTTCGACACTGAAGCTTTCTTT.

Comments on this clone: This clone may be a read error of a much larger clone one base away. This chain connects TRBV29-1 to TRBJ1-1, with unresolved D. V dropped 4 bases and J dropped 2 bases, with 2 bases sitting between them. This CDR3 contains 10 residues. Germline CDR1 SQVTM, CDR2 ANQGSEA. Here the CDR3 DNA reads TGCAGCGTTGTAAACACTGAAGCTTTCTTT. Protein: CSVVNTEAFF.

CDR3 DNA: TGTGCCAGCAGACCGAGCGGGAGGGCGACAGATACGCAGTATTTT. Amino acid sequence: CASRPSGRATDTQYF. The chain joins TRBV27 to TRBJ2-3; 10 nucleotides match TRBD2. The V gene end was trimmed by 6 bases and the J gene end by 3 bases; junction bases not matched to a gene: 6. CDR3 size: 15 residues. CDR1 and CDR2 (germline): MNHEY, SMNVEV (reference sequence).

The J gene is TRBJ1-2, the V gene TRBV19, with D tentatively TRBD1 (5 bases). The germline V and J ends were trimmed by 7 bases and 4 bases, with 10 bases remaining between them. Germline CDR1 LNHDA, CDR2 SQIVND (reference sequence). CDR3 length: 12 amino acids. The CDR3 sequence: CASMGEPYGYTF. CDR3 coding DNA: TGTGCCAGTATGGGGGAGCCCTATGGCTACACCTTC.

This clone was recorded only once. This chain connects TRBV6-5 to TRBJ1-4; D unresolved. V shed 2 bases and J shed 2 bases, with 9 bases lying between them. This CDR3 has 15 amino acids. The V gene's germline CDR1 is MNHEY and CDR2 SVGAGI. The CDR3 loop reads CASSYPTGTNEKLFF. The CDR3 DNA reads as TGTGCCAGCAGTTACCCCACTGGGACTAATGAAAAACTGTTTTTT.

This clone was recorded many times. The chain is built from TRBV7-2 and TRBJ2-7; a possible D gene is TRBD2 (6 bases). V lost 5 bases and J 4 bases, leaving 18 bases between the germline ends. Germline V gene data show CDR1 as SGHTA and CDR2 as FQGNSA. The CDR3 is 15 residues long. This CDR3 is CASSVTREYRYEQYF. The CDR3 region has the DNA TGTGCCAGCAGCGTAACACGGGAGTATAGGTACGAGCAGTACTTC.

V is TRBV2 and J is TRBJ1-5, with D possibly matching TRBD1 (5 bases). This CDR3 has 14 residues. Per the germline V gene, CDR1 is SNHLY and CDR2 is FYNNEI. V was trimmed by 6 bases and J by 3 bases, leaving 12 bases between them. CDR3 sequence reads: CASSVGRLNQPQHF. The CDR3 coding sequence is TGTGCCAGCAGCGTGGGACGGCTCAATCAGCCCCAGCATTTT.

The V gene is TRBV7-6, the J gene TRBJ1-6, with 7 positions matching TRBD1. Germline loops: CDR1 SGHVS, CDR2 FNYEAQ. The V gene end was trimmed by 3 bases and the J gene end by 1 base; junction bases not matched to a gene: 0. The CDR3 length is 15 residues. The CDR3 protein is CASSLDRSYNSPLHF. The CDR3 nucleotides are TGTGCCAGCAGCTTGGACAGGTCCTATAATTCACCCCTCCACTTT.

DNA of the CDR3: TGTGCCAGCAGTGAATACCCCACGACAGGGGGCTATGGCTACACCTTC. This translates into CASSEYPTTGGYGYTF. The chain joins TRBV2 to TRBJ1-2; 9 bases are a match to TRBD1. The germline CDR1 and CDR2 sequences are SNHLY and FYNNEI. This CDR3 spans 16 amino acids. With 2 bases clipped from V and 4 bases from J, the junction kept 8 bases outside the gene matches.

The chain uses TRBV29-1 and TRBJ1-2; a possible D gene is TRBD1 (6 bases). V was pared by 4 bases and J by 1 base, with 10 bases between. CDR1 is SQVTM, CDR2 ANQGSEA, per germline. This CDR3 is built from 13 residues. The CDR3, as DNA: TGCAGCGTTGGGACAGCTATTAACTATGGCTACACCTTC. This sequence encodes CSVGTAINYGYTF.

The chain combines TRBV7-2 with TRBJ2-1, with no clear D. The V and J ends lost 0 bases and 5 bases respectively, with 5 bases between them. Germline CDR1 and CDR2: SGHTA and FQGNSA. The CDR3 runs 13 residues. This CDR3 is CASSLAFNNEQFF. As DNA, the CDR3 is TGTGCCAGCAGCTTAGCCTTCAACAATGAGCAGTTCTTC.

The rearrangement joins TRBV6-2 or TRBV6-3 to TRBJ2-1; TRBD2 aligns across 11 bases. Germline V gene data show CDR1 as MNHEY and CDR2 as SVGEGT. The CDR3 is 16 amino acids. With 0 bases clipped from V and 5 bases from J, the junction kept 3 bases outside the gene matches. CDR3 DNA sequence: TGTGCCAGCAGTTACTCGATAGCGGGAGGGCACAATGAGCAGTTCTTC. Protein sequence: CASSYSIAGGHNEQFF.

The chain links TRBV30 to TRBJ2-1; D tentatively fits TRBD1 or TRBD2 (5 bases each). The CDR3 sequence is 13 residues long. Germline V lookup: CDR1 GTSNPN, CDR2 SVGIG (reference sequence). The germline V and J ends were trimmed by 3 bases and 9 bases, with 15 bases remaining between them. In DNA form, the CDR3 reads TGTGCCTGGAGGGAGAGGGGTCGTGGTGAGCAGTTCTTC. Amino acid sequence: CAWRERGRGEQFF.

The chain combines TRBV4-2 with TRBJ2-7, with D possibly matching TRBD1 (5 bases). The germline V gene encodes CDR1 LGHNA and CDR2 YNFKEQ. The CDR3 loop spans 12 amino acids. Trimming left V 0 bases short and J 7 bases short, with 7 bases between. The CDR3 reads CASSQDQGEQYF. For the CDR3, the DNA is TGTGCCAGCAGCCAAGATCAGGGTGAGCAGTACTTC.

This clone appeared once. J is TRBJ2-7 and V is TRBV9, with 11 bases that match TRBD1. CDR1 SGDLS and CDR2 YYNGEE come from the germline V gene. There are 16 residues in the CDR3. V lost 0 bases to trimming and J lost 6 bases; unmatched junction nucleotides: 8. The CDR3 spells CASSVAGTGGTAEQYF. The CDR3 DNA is TGTGCCAGCAGCGTAGCCGGGACAGGGGGGACTGCCGAGCAGTACTTC.

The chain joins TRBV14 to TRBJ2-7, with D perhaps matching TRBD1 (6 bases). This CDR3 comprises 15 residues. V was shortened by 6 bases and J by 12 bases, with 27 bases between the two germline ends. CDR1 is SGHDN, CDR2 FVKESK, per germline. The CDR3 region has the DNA TGTGCCAGCAGTCACCCCCGCGAAACAGGGTCATTGGGGTACTTC. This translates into CASSHPRETGSLGYF.

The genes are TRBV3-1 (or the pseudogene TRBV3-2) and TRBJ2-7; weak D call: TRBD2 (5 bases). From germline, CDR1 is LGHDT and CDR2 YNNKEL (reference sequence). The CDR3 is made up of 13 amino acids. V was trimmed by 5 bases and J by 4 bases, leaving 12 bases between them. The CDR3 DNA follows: TGTGCCAGCAGCTTGTTTGGAGGTTACGAGCAGTACTTC. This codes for CASSLFGGYEQYF.

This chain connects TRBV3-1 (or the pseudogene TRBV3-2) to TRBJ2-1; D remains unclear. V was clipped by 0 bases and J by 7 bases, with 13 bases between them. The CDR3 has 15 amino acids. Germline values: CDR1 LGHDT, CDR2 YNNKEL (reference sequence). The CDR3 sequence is CASSQDTVRTNEQFF. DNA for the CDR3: TGTGCCAGCAGCCAAGACACAGTTCGTACGAATGAGCAGTTCTTC.

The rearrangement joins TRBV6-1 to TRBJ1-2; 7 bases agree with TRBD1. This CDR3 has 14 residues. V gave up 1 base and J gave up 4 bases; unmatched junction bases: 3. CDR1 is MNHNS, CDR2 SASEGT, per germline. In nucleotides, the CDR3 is TGTGCCAGCAGTGAAGGGGACAGTTCCTATGGCTACACCTTC. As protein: CASSEGDSSYGYTF.

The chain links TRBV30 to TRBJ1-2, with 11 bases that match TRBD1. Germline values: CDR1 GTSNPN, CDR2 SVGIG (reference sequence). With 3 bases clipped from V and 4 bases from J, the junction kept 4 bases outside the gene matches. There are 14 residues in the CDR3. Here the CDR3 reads CAWSAGTGGYGYTF. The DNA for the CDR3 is TGTGCCTGGAGCGCCGGGACAGGGGGCTATGGCTACACCTTC.

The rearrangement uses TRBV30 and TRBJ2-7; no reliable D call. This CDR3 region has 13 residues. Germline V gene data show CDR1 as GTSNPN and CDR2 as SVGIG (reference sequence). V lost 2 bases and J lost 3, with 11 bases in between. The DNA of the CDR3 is TGTGCCTGGAGTATTAGGGCCAACTACGAGCAGTACTTC. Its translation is CAWSIRANYEQYF.

CDR3 sequence: CASSLGPSSAYTF. For the CDR3, the DNA is TGTGCCAGCAGCTTGGGACCGTCCTCTGCGTACACCTTC. The J gene is TRBJ1-2, the V gene TRBV11-2; D may be TRBD1 (5 bases). V lost 3 bases, J lost 11 bases, and 16 bases lay in between. The CDR3 is 13 amino acids. Germline V gives CDR1 SGHAT, CDR2 FQNNGV.

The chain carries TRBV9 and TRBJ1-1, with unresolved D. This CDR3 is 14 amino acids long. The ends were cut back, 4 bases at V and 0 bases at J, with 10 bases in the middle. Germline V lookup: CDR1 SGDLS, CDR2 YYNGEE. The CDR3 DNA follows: TGTGCCAGCAGCCTTCTCCAAATGAACACTGAAGCTTTCTTT. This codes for CASSLLQMNTEAFF.

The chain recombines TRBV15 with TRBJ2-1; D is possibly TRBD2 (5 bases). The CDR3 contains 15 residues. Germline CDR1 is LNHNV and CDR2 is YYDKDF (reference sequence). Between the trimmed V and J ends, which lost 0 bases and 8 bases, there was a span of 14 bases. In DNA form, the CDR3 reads TGTGCCACCAGCAGAGATGGGGAGCCCCCGCATGAGCAGTTCTTC. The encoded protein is CATSRDGEPPHEQFF. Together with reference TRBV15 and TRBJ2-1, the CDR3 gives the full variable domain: DAMVIQNPRYQVTQFGKPVTLSCSQTLNHNVMYWYQQKSSQAPKLLFHYYDKDFNNEADTPDNFQSRRPNTSFCFLDIRSPGLGDTAMYLCATSRDGEPPHEQFFGPGTRLTVL.

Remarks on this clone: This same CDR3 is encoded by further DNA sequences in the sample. The CDR3: CASSQERTSGTYEQYF. The CDR3 region has the DNA TGTGCCAGCAGCCAAGAGAGGACTAGCGGAACCTACGAGCAGTACTTC. The V gene is TRBV4-2, the J gene TRBJ2-7; TRBD2 agrees at 10 bases. V shed 0 bases, J shed 2 bases, and the junction held 4 bases outside the gene matches. CDR1 is LGHNA and CDR2 is YNFKEQ in the germline V gene. The length of the CDR3 is 16 residues.

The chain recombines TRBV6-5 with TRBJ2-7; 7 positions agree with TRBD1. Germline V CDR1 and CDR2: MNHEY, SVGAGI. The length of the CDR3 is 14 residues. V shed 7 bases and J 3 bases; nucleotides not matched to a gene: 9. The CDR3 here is CASKWGTAYYEQYF. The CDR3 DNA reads TGTGCCAGCAAGTGGGGGACAGCTTACTACGAGCAGTACTTC.